The clone carrying this T cell receptor beta chain was counted a few times. This sample is drawn from a study of Graves' ophthalmopathy and Graves' hyperthyroidism. Across the study: Hyperthyroidism qualified as stable when ophthalmopathy did not develop within 18 months of follow-up.

The length of the CDR3 is 15 residues. The trim removed 5 bases at V and 2 bases at J, leaving 6 bases unmatched. Germline V gene lookup returns CDR1 SQVTM and CDR2 ANQGSEA. Diagnosis was based on clinical symptoms, serum thyroxine, TRAb, thyroid ultrasound and orbital computed tomography. The study amplified TCR beta CDR3 regions using RNA transcripts. The first round was an RT-PCR with HTBI primers, and the second round was a multiplex PCR. TCRdb re-derived calls from the multiplex PCR reads in MiXCR, one entry per CDR3 protein. The repertoire holds 900,000 to 1,200,000 distinct CDR3 sequences, about 35% seen once, with around 10% in the top ten.

The clonotype originates from an adult man with Graves' hyperthyroidism. This chain links TRBV29-1 with TRBJ1-4; 9 positions match TRBD1. The sequenced sample consisted of peripheral blood or thyroid tissue (not recorded which). The CDR3 is CSVLGTGGTNEKLFF. The CDR3 bases are TGCAGCGTTTTGGGCACAGGGGGCACTAATGAAAAACTGTTTTTT. The whole variable domain, filled in from reference TRBV29-1 and TRBJ1-4, reads SAVISQKPSRDICQRGTSLTIQCQVDSQVTMMFWYRQQPGQSLTLIATANQGSEATYESGFVIDKFPISRPNLTFSTLTVSNMSPEDSSIYLCSVLGTGGTNEKLFFGSGTQLSVL.